The source of this T cell receptor (beta chain) is a study of blood T cell repertoires in COVID-19. Overall study context: COVID-19 samples collected from the United States, Italy and Spain covered acute and convalescent phases. In each case, the material was cDNA or gDNA derived from T cells, B-cell-depleted T cells, or PBMCs.

Germline assignment: CDR1 KGHSH and CDR2 LQKENI. Unmatched junction bases numbered 2, after V lost 2 bases and J lost 2 bases. The CDR3 runs 14 residues. Original analysis: Scientists estimated how many nucleated cells there were by amplifying reference gene primers. This table comes from immunoSEQ multiplex PCR, and its TCRdb copy is limited to in-frame clones, with some not included. V and J calls and clone size are as listed in that table; D and trimming were resolved from the DNA. This sample carries 250,000 to 300,000 clones, 82% of them seen once, and the ten largest clones take roughly 3.1%. The sequence came from a woman aged 18-30 years with acute or convalescent COVID-19. The chain couples TRBV18 to TRBJ2-7; TRBD2 matches 8 bases. Material for sequencing was peripheral blood. CDR3 in DNA: TGTGCCAGCTCACCATTTAGCGGGACCTACGAGCAGTACTTC. Amino acids: CASSPFSGTYEQYF.